This T cell receptor beta chain was sequenced for a study of OX40 agonist ivuxolimab in advanced cancers. On the study more broadly: Partial responses occurred in three patients (one hepatocellular carcinoma, two cutaneous melanoma).

This CDR3 has 13 amino acids. Trimming removed 8 bases at V and 0 bases at J, with 8 bases between. CDR1 and CDR2 (germline): LNHDA, SQIVND (reference sequence). Sequencing used immunoSEQ multiplex PCR; TCRdb keeps in-frame clones, though not all of them. The sample consists of approximately 58,000 clones, about 85% of them appearing once. This clone showed up just a few times. The rearrangement joins TRBV19 to TRBJ1-5; D is unresolved. This clonotype was sampled from an adult with an advanced solid tumor such as melanoma, head and neck, liver or kidney cancer. The starting material was CD4+ or CD8+ T cells sorted from blood, obtained in a trial of the OX40 agonist ivuxolimab. CDR3 in amino acids: CASAGPSNQPQHF. CDR3 nucleotide sequence: TGTGCCAGTGCCGGTCCTAGCAATCAGCCCCAGCATTTT. Full variable domain (missing parts from reference TRBV19 and TRBJ1-5): DGGITQSPKYLFRKEGQNVTLSCEQNLNHDAMYWYRQDPGQGLRLIYYSQIVNDFQKGDIAEGYSVSREKKESFPLTVTSAQKNPTAFYLCASAGPSNQPQHFGDGTRLSIL.